A selection of T cell receptor beta chains follows, all from one sample in a study of control samples from healthy donors and cancer patients. Method: immunoSEQ multiplex PCR; TCRdb's copy keeps in-frame clones and lacks some. The table shows roughly 200,000 clones, with about nine tenths occurring only once. The sequenced material came from blood. Receptors originate from a young man in good health. The conserved cysteine and the conserved F or W are not part of the CDR3 here. Fields, in order: V gene, CDR3 protein.

v_gene: TRBV7-2
CDR3aa: ASSLVGLAGESQY

v_gene: TRBV30
CDR3aa: AWTQVDFGNTIY

v_gene: TRBV27
CDR3aa: ASTTNPGQFPYEQY

v_gene: TRBV6-5
CDR3aa: ASTPTGLGTDTQY

v_gene: TRBV18
CDR3aa: ASSLSPRGQSSGNTIY

v_gene: TRBV30
CDR3aa: AWSGWLHNGELF

v_gene: TRBV2
CDR3aa: ASSFSPNTGELF

v_gene: TRBV6-6
CDR3aa: ASSYGGANDYGYT

v_gene: TRBV27
CDR3aa: ASSSDGAYEQY

v_gene: TRBV2
CDR3aa: ASSETTSATNEKLF

v_gene: TRBV9
CDR3aa: ASSVGGLPPDTQY

v_gene: TRBV6-5
CDR3aa: ALSRENNSPLH

v_gene: TRBV11-2
CDR3aa: ASTMLVGPDTQY

v_gene: TRBV11-2
CDR3aa: ASSLAPPTSGRYNEQF

v_gene: TRBV5-6
CDR3aa: ASSPGSWAGYT